Listed below are T cell receptor beta chains from one sample, sequenced in a study of PD-1 blockade in classical Hodgkin lymphoma. The data were produced by immunoSEQ multiplex PCR, yet TCRdb's version contains in-frame clones alone and is incomplete. This table has roughly 28,000 clones, roughly four fifths appearing once. The sample in question was peripheral blood mononuclear cells (PBMCs), obtained before the fourth cycle of nivolumab. These receptor sequences come from a human donor with classical Hodgkin lymphoma. Both conserved end residues are part of each CDR3. A D gene is named only where the DNA matches it firmly. Rows give clone size only sometimes, using once, few, many, or a class for an expanded clone.

d_call j_call v_call clone_size cdr3_aa cdr3_nt
TRBD2 TRBJ2-3 TRBV7-2 medium-sized CASSLASGGADTQYF TGTGCCAGCAGCTTGGCGTCCGGGGGGGCAGATACGCAGTATTTT
- TRBJ1-2 TRBV7-8 once CASSVNRASTYGYTF TGTGCCAGCAGCGTGAACCGGGCCTCGACCTATGGCTACACCTTC
- TRBJ1-1 TRBV4-2 - CASSPSGTNTEAFF TGTGCCAGCAGCCCCTCAGGGACTAACACTGAAGCTTTCTTT
- TRBJ2-4 TRBV4-3 - CASSHVDRNIQYF TGCGCCAGCAGCCACGTCGACAGGAACATTCAGTACTTC
- TRBJ2-5 TRBV5-6 - CASSWGSTFQETQYF TGTGCCAGCAGCTGGGGGTCGACTTTCCAAGAGACCCAGTACTTC
- TRBJ1-2 TRBV6-1 - CASSEPGYGYTF TGTGCCAGCAGTGAACCCGGGTATGGCTACACCTTC
- TRBJ1-2 TRBV19 once CASSPRDPFYYGYTF TGTGCCAGTAGCCCCCGGGATCCATTCTACTATGGCTACACCTTC
- TRBJ2-7 TRBV7-2 - CASSLLGSEQYF TGTGCCAGCAGCCTCCTCGGGTCCGAGCAGTACTTC
- TRBJ2-1 TRBV9 - CASSRSGGLHEQFF TGTGCCAGCAGCCGCTCCGGGGGGCTCCATGAGCAGTTCTTC
TRBD1 TRBJ2-5 TRBV5-6 - CASSHRQGMKTQYF TGTGCCAGCAGCCACCGACAGGGGATGAAGACCCAGTACTTC
TRBD1 TRBJ2-7 TRBV5-1 - CASRPGTVASREQYF TGCGCCAGCAGGCCCGGGACAGTTGCCTCTAGGGAGCAGTACTTC
TRBD2 TRBJ2-3 TRBV5-8 - CASSATLAGVDTQYF TGTGCCAGCAGCGCGACACTAGCGGGGGTAGATACGCAGTATTTT
- TRBJ2-5 TRBV28 - CASSLLGGGGIQGETQYF TGTGCCAGCAGTTTATTAGGTGGCGGAGGCATCCAAGGCGAGACCCAGTACTTC
- TRBJ1-4 TRBV7-9 - CASSRETAAELFF TGTGCCAGCAGTCGAGAGACGGCAGCGGAACTGTTTTTT
TRBD1 TRBJ1-2 TRBV6-1 - CASSPTFTGGGGYTF TGTGCCAGCAGTCCCACTTTCACAGGGGGCGGTGGCTACACCTTC
- TRBJ1-3 TRBV19 - CASSTSSVSGNTIYF TGTGCCAGTAGTACTTCCTCAGTCTCTGGAAACACCATATATTTT
- TRBJ1-4 TRBV6-6 - CAASSQGSKLFF TGTGCCGCGTCAAGCCAGGGGTCAAAACTGTTTTTT
- TRBJ2-5 TRBV2 - CASSVAPRRETQYF TGTGCCAGCAGTGTCGCTCCTCGTAGGGAGACCCAGTACTTC
TRBD1 TRBJ1-3 TRBV6-1 - CAGRQGWGNTIYF TGTGCCGGAAGACAGGGGTGGGGAAACACCATATATTTT
- TRBJ1-3 TRBV21-1 - CAIPTRTYSGNTIYF TGTGCCATACCGACACGAACCTACTCTGGAAACACCATATATTTT
- TRBJ2-3 TRBV28 - CASSFQGTSTDTQYF TGTGCCAGCAGTTTTCAGGGGACCAGCACAGATACGCAGTATTTT
- TRBJ1-6 TRBV23-1 - CARAFQNSPLHF TGCGCCAGGGCCTTCCAGAATTCACCCCTCCACTTT
TRBD2 TRBJ2-3 TRBV18 - CASSPRTSGLFSDTQYF TGTGCCAGCTCACCTAGGACTAGCGGACTTTTTTCAGATACGCAGTATTTT